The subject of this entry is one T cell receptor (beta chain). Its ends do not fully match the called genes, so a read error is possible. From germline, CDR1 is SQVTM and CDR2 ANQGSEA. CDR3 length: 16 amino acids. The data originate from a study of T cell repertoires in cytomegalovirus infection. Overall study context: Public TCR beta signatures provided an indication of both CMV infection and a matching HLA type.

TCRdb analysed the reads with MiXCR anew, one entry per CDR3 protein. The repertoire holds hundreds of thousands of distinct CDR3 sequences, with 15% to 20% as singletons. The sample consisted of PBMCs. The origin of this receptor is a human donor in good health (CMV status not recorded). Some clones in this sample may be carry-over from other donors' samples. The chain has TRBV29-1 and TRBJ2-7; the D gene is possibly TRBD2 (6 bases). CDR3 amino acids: CRVEVRGQEGTYEQYF. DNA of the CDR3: TGCAGAGTTGAGGTTCGCGGGCAGGAGGGGACCTACGAGCAGTACTTC.